The 28 T cell receptor beta chains listed next were all sequenced from one sample in a study of identical twins. TCRdb redid the calling of the 5' RACE reads with MiXCR, one entry per CDR3 protein. The profile shows under 500,000 distinct CDR3 sequences, roughly an eighth of them singletons. The same data also contributed to another study, on yellow fever vaccine responses in identical twins.

The sample was CD4+ T cells sorted from blood. The receptors here all came from a young woman in good health.

This clonotype was seen more than once but under ten times. This sequence joins TRBV19 and TRBJ1-5, with D maybe TRBD1 (5 bases). Germline loops: CDR1 LNHDA, CDR2 SQIVND (reference sequence). With 4 bases removed from V and 7 bases from J, the gap between germline ends came to 11 bases. This CDR3 spans 13 amino acids. CDR3 in amino acids: CASSKGAEQPQHF. In DNA form, the CDR3 reads TGTGCCAGTAGTAAAGGGGCAGAGCAGCCCCAGCATTTT.

The chain has TRBV5-1 and TRBJ2-1, with D perhaps matching TRBD1 or TRBD2 (6 bases each). This CDR3 comprises 16 residues. Germline V lookup: CDR1 SGHRS, CDR2 YFSETQ. V was cut by 1 base and J by 2 bases, with 13 bases left in between. The CDR3 DNA reads TGCGCCAGCAGCTTGCCTCGGGGGCCGGCCTACAATGAGCAGTTCTTC. Translating it yields CASSLPRGPAYNEQFF.

The chain combines TRBV7-2 with TRBJ2-2, with 11 bases matching TRBD2. The CDR3 extends over 15 amino acids. V was clipped by 3 bases and J by 6 bases; unmatched bases: 3. Germline CDR1 SGHTA, CDR2 FQGNSA. This CDR3 reads CASSFSGGASGELFF. Here the CDR3 DNA reads TGTGCCAGCAGCTTTAGCGGGGGGGCGTCCGGGGAGCTGTTTTTT.

This clonotype was detected a few times. The chain links TRBV7-6 to TRBJ2-5, with 9 positions matching TRBD2. V trimming: 3 bases; J trimming: 3 bases; junction bases outside the gene matches: 8. The CDR3 has 16 amino acids. In germline, CDR1 is SGHVS, CDR2 FNYEAQ. CDR3 sequence reads: CASSFPLAGMEETQYF. CDR3 in DNA: TGTGCCAGCAGCTTCCCCCTAGCGGGGATGGAAGAGACCCAGTACTTC.

This clonotype was found many times. The chain uses TRBV4-3 and TRBJ2-1; D not resolved. The V and J ends lost 0 bases and 7 bases respectively, with 7 bases between them. This CDR3 region has 13 residues. Germline assignment: CDR1 LGHNA and CDR2 YSLEER. The CDR3 nucleotides read TGCGCCAGCAGCCAAGATATAGGTAATGAGCAGTTCTTC. This translates into CASSQDIGNEQFF.

This clonotype was picked up many times. The chain is built from TRBV29-1 and TRBJ1-1; tentative D call: TRBD1 (6 bases). V was pared by 6 bases and J by 4 bases, with 18 bases between. Germline loops: CDR1 SQVTM, CDR2 ANQGSEA. The CDR3 length is 14 residues. The CDR3 DNA reads as TGCAGCGTCAACCGGGACATAAGGAGCACTGAAGCTTTCTTT. Translated: CSVNRDIRSTEAFF.

This clonotype has a handful of counts. The chain combines TRBV6-1 with TRBJ2-1; D ambiguous. CDR1 is MNHNS, CDR2 SASEGT, per germline. V lost 10 bases, J lost 0 bases, and 16 bases lay in between. The CDR3 has 15 amino acids. CDR3 bases: TGTGCCACCACACTGAGGCGTAGCTCCTACAATGAGCAGTTCTTC. It yields the protein CATTLRRSSYNEQFF.

There are many counts of this clonotype. V gene TRBV12-3 or TRBV12-4 combines with J gene TRBJ2-1; 13 bases match TRBD2. V lost 6 bases and J lost 3; bases outside the gene matches: 2. This CDR3 comprises 15 residues. Here the CDR3 DNA reads TGTGCCAGCAGACTAGCGGGGGGGCGCTACAATGAGCAGTTCTTC. Its protein is CASRLAGGRYNEQFF.

Only a few counts were recorded for this clonotype. The rearrangement links TRBV20-1 to TRBJ2-3, with D possibly TRBD2 on 6 matching bases. Germline CDR1 and CDR2: DFQATT and SNEGSKA (reference sequence). V was pared by 6 bases and J by 7 bases, with 20 bases between. The CDR3 spans 14 residues. CDR3 amino acids: CSAPREPSGYTQYF. CDR3 coding DNA: TGCAGTGCCCCACGAGAACCCAGCGGGTATACGCAGTATTTT.

The V gene is TRBV4-3, the J gene TRBJ1-1; a weak D match, TRBD1 (5 bases). The CDR3 is 17 residues long. Trimming took 1 base from V and 0 from J, leaving 15 bases between them. The V gene's germline CDR1 is LGHNA and CDR2 YSLEER. The CDR3 sequence is CASSQGGTSFMNTEAFF. The CDR3 DNA sequence: TGCGCCAGCAGCCAAGGAGGGACGAGCTTTATGAACACTGAAGCTTTCTTT.

This clonotype was observed many times. The chain uses TRBV6-6 and TRBJ2-2; the D is unclear. V was pared by 0 bases and J by 11 bases, with 7 bases between. Per germline, CDR1 MNHNY and CDR2 SVGAGI (reference sequence). The CDR3 is made up of 12 amino acids. The CDR3 reads CASSYSGQELFF. CDR3 nucleotide sequence: TGTGCCAGCAGTTACTCGGGCCAAGAGCTGTTTTTT.

The CDR3 reads CASSQDRGGGVGETQYF. The CDR3 DNA is TGCGCCAGCAGCCAAGATCGCGGGGGGGGAGTTGGGGAGACCCAGTACTTC. The chain combines TRBV4-3 with TRBJ2-5, with TRBD2 identical over 9 bases. CDR1 LGHNA and CDR2 YSLEER come from the germline V gene. The J segment lost 5 bases and the V segment lost 0 bases, leaving 10 bases of the junction unmatched. This CDR3 spans 17 amino acids.

This clonotype has more than one count but fewer than ten. The chain employs TRBV20-1 and TRBJ2-7, with 9 bases aligning to TRBD2. J was trimmed by 1 base and V by 5 bases; bases with no gene match: 3. The CDR3 sequence is 13 residues long. Germline-derived CDR1 and CDR2 are DFQATT and SNEGSKA (reference sequence). CDR3 sequence reads: CSAFLAGSYEQYF. The CDR3 DNA reads TGCAGTGCTTTTCTAGCGGGATCCTACGAGCAGTACTTC.

This clonotype was counted a few times. The chain uses TRBV6-4 and TRBJ2-3; the match to TRBD2 covers 12 bases. The J segment lost 6 bases and the V segment lost 2 bases, leaving 3 bases of the junction unmatched. Germline values: CDR1 MRHNA, CDR2 SNTAGT. The CDR3 runs to 15 residues. CDR3 DNA sequence: TGTGCCAGCAGTGACCTAGCGGGGGGGCTGGATACGCAGTATTTT. This gives the protein CASSDLAGGLDTQYF.

The sample holds a few counts of this clonotype. The chain links TRBV10-1 to TRBJ2-7; D ambiguous. Per the germline V gene, CDR1 is WNHNN and CDR2 is SYGVQD (reference sequence). CDR3 length: 14 residues. V lost 0 bases to trimming and J lost 2 bases, with 8 bases between them. As DNA, the CDR3 is TGCGCCAGCAGTGAGTCCGCGCCTCCCTACGAGCAGTACTTC. Encoded protein: CASSESAPPYEQYF.

This clonotype was seen ten or more times. V gene TRBV4-3 combines with J gene TRBJ2-1; 12 bases fit TRBD1. Germline loops: CDR1 LGHNA, CDR2 YSLEER. The V gene end was trimmed by 3 bases and the J gene end by 5 bases; junction bases not matched to a gene: 5. The CDR3 is 16 residues long. CDR3 in amino acids: CASSQGTGGGNNEQFF. CDR3 sequence (DNA): TGCGCCAGCAGCCAGGGGACAGGGGGCGGGAACAATGAGCAGTTCTTC.

This clonotype was seen a handful of times. The V call is TRBV20-1, the J call TRBJ2-3; the D gene is possibly TRBD1 (6 bases). The V end was cut by 2 bases, the J end by 2 bases, with 14 bases between. Germline V CDR1 and CDR2: DFQATT, SNEGSKA (reference sequence). The CDR3 is 15 residues long. The CDR3 reads CSARITGKVTDTQYF. The CDR3 nucleotides are TGCAGTGCTAGAATAACAGGGAAGGTCACAGATACGCAGTATTTT.

This clonotype has just one count. V is TRBV3-1 and J is TRBJ2-3; D may match TRBD1 or TRBD2 (5 bases each). This CDR3 spans 13 amino acids. Trimming cost V 4 bases and J 5 bases, with 10 bases left between them. The germline CDR1 and CDR2 sequences are LGHDT and YNNKEL (reference sequence). The CDR3 sequence is CASSPAGRDTQYF. The CDR3 DNA follows: TGTGCCAGCAGCCCCGCAGGGAGAGATACGCAGTATTTT.

This chain joins TRBV3-1 and TRBJ2-5, with D unclear. V gave up 0 bases and J gave up 3 bases, with 8 bases separating them. This CDR3 is 14 amino acids long. CDR1 is LGHDT, CDR2 YNNKEL, per germline (reference sequence). The DNA for the CDR3 is TGTGCCAGCAGCCAAGAGGGCTCAAAAGAGACCCAGTACTTC. It codes for CASSQEGSKETQYF.

This clonotype was counted many times. This chain joins TRBV7-9 and TRBJ1-1, with D tentatively TRBD1 (5 bases). This CDR3 is 12 amino acids long. V was trimmed by 6 bases and J by 4 bases, leaving 9 bases between them. Germline CDR1 is SEHNR and CDR2 is FQNEAQ (reference sequence). The CDR3 loop is CASRGEGTEAFF. The CDR3 coding sequence is TGTGCCAGCAGAGGGGAAGGCACTGAAGCTTTCTTT.

The chain is built from TRBV3-1 and TRBJ2-3; D uncertain. Per germline, CDR1 LGHDT and CDR2 YNNKEL (reference sequence). The V end lost 4 bases, the J end lost 3 bases, and 11 bases lay between the germline ends. CDR3 length: 14 amino acids. CDR3 loop: CASSPYARTDTQYF. DNA for the CDR3: TGTGCCAGCAGCCCATATGCCCGGACAGATACGCAGTATTTT.

The chain employs TRBV27 and TRBJ1-2; 10 bases align to TRBD1. From germline, CDR1 is MNHEY and CDR2 SMNVEV (reference sequence). Unmatched junction bases numbered 9, after V lost 6 bases and J lost 2 bases. This CDR3 has 16 amino acids. This CDR3 reads CASRDNRDRGNYGYTF. The CDR3 DNA reads TGTGCCAGCAGGGATAACCGGGACAGGGGAAACTATGGCTACACCTTC.

This chain joins TRBV7-3 and TRBJ2-5; D might be TRBD2 (6 bases). Germline assignment: CDR1 SGHTA and CDR2 FQGTGA. Trimming took off 4 bases at V and 5 bases at J, with 14 bases between the two ends. The CDR3 loop spans 14 amino acids. The CDR3 DNA follows: TGTGCCAGCAGCTCCCGGGGGAACGGGGAGACCCAGTACTTC. Translating it yields CASSSRGNGETQYF.

The chain links TRBV6-2 or TRBV6-3 to TRBJ1-1; no clear D gene. The CDR3 is made up of 15 amino acids. Trimming stripped 5 bases from V and 10 bases from J, with 23 bases between. Per germline, CDR1 MNHEY and CDR2 SVGEGT. The CDR3 region is CASSPATGMNAGAFF. CDR3 nucleotides: TGTGCCAGCAGTCCCGCGACGGGTATGAACGCTGGAGCTTTCTTT.

This clonotype showed up many times. V gene TRBV29-1 combines with J gene TRBJ2-5, with D unresolved. Germline CDR1 and CDR2: SQVTM and ANQGSEA. Trimming removed 1 base at V and 4 bases at J, with 16 bases between. The CDR3 is 15 amino acids. CDR3 protein: CSVEGSTGSLETQYF. The DNA for the CDR3 is TGCAGCGTTGAAGGGTCTACTGGGTCTCTAGAGACCCAGTACTTC.

The chain joins TRBV14 to TRBJ2-7, with 8 nucleotides matching TRBD2. CDR1 is SGHDN and CDR2 is FVKESK in the germline V gene. The CDR3 consists of 13 residues. Trimming removed 4 bases from V and 7 bases from J; junction bases left unmatched: 6. CDR3 nucleotides: TGTGCCAGCAGCCGTGAGTTAGCGGGGGAGCAGTACTTC. This gives the protein CASSRELAGEQYF.

At least ten counts were recorded for this clonotype. The CDR3 DNA reads TGCGCCAGCAGCCTTCTTAGCGGGAGGGCCCACAATGAGCAGTTCTTC. This translates into CASSLLSGRAHNEQFF. V is TRBV5-1 and J is TRBJ2-1; TRBD2 matches at 11 bases. Germline V gene sequence: CDR1 SGHRS, CDR2 YFSETQ. The CDR3 covers 16 residues. Germline trimming cut 4 bases from V and 5 bases from J; bases unmatched to any gene: 8.

This clonotype was observed a handful of times. The chain is built from TRBV6-2 or TRBV6-3 and TRBJ2-7; TRBD2 is a possible D gene (6 bases). The CDR3 covers 15 residues. CDR1 is MNHEY, CDR2 SVGEGT, per germline. V lost 6 bases, J lost 3 bases, and 18 bases lay in between. CDR3: CASSPAGLRGYEQYF. The CDR3 bases are TGTGCCAGCAGCCCGGCCGGACTACGAGGCTACGAGCAGTACTTC.